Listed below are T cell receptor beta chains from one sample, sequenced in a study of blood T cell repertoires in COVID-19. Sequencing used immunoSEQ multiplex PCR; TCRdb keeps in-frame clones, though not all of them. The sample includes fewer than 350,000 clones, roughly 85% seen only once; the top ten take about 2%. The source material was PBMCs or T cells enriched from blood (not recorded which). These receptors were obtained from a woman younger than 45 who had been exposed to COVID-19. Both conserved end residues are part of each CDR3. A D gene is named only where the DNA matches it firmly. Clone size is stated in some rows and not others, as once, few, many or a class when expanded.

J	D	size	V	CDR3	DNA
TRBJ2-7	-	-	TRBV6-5	CASSRPGLSSYEQYF	TGTGCCAGCAGTCGCCCGGGACTCAGCTCCTACGAGCAGTACTTC
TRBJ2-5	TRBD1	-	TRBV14	CASSHRPTRGRQETQYF	TGTGCCAGCAGCCATCGCCCAACTAGGGGGCGGCAAGAGACCCAGTACTTC
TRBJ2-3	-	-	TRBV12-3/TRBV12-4	CASSLQGRDTQYF	TGTGCCAGCAGTTTACAGGGAAGGGATACGCAGTATTTT
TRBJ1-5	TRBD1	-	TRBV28	CASSVRQGRNQPQHF	TGTGCCAGCAGTGTCAGACAGGGGAGGAATCAGCCCCAGCATTTT
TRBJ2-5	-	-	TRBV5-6	CASSLPGVDQETQYF	TGTGCCAGCAGCCTGCCAGGGGTCGATCAAGAGACCCAGTACTTC
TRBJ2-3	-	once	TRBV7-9	CASSLRGLDTDTQYF	TGTGCCAGCAGCTTAAGGGGACTCGACACAGATACGCAGTATTTT
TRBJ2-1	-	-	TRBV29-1	CSVEGGWDEQFF	TGCAGCGTTGAAGGCGGTTGGGATGAGCAGTTCTTC
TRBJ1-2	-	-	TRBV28	CASSLSGRAAGYTF	TGTGCCAGCAGTTTATCGGGAAGGGCCGCTGGCTACACCTTC
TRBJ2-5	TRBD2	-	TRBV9	CASNAGAGTQYF	TGTGCCAGCAACGCGGGAGCGGGGACCCAGTACTTC
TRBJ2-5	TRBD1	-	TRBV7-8	CASSLAGTGLLVTQYF	TGTGCCAGCAGCTTGGCAGGGACAGGGCTGTTGGTGACCCAGTACTTC
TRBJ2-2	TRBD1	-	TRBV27	CASRQGTILSGELFF	TGTGCCAGCAGACAGGGGACGATATTATCCGGGGAGCTGTTTTTT
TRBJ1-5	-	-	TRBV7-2	CASSLFSGQISNQPQHF	TGTGCCAGCAGCTTATTTAGCGGGCAGATTAGCAATCAGCCCCAGCATTTT
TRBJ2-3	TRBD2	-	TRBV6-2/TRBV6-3	CASSYRGGTDTQYF	TGTGCCAGCAGTTACCGGGGGGGCACAGATACGCAGTATTTT
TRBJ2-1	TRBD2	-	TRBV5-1	CASSFSSGGISNEQFF	TGCGCCAGCAGCTTTTCAAGCGGGGGGATCTCTAATGAGCAGTTCTTC
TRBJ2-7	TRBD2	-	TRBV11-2	CASSLDYSGGYEQYF	TGTGCCAGCAGCTTAGATTACAGCGGGGGCTACGAGCAGTACTTC
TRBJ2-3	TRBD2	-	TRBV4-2	CASSQERLAGRQPMYTQYF	TGTGCCAGCAGCCAAGAACGGCTAGCGGGCCGACAACCTATGTATACGCAGTATTTT
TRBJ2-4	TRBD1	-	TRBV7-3	CASSSSANTGQLAKNIQYF	TGTGCCAGCAGCTCGTCGGCAAATACGGGACAGTTAGCCAAAAACATTCAGTACTTC
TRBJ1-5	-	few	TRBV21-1	CASSKNKGRGEVCQPQHF	TGTGCCAGCAGCAAAAATAAGGGTCGGGGTGAAGTGTGTCAGCCCCAGCATTTT
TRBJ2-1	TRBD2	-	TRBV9	CASSYSGLAGVYNEQFF	TGTGCCAGCAGCTATAGTGGATTAGCGGGAGTCTACAATGAGCAGTTCTTC
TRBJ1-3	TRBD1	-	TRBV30	CARKSDRAGNTIYF	TGTGCCCGGAAATCCGACAGGGCTGGAAACACCATATATTTT
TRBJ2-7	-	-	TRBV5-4	CASSLRQGSYEQYF	TGTGCCAGCAGCTTGAGGCAGGGGTCCTACGAGCAGTACTTC
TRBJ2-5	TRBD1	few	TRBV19	CASSIPTGARETQYF	TGTGCCAGTAGTATCCCGACAGGGGCGAGGGAGACCCAGTACTTC
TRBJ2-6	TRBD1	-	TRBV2	CATGTGLSGANVLTF	TGTGCCACCGGGACAGGGTTATCTGGGGCCAACGTCCTGACTTTC
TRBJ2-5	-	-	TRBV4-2	CASSQGAGVETQYF	TGTGCCAGCAGCCAAGGGGCAGGGGTGGAGACCCAGTACTTC